This T cell receptor (beta chain) emerged from a study of a mutant IDH1 vaccine in newly diagnosed glioma. Background on the study: The start of vaccination came 4-6 weeks after radiotherapy alone, or with temozolomide cycles. Sex among treated patients split about 62% male, roughly 40% female; mean age was approximately 38 years. Every participant had undergone radiotherapy, temozolomide, or both before, and most underwent both.

Data came from immunoSEQ multiplex PCR; TCRdb stores just in-frame clones and leaves some out. The data show 30,000 to 40,000 clones, 84% seen once. Time point meaning: week 11, during vaccination. A single vaccine dose contained 300 ug of mutant IDH1 20-mer peptide, and topical imiquimod was used with it. New WHO grade 3 or 4 astrocytomas that were IDH1-mutant and ATRX-lost occurred in the donors. As regards this clone: Its antigen is undetermined.

Sequencing used PBMCs, obtained from a glioma patient whose treatment included an IDH1 peptide vaccine. The TCR was taken from a man aged 40-55 years with glioma.

CDR3 bases: TGTGCCACTAGAAGGGGATCAGGGGGCTACGGCTATGGCTACACCTTC. The encoded protein is CATRRGSGGYGYGYTF. The genes are TRBV19 and TRBJ1-2; 8 bases agree with TRBD1. The CDR3 loop spans 16 amino acids. Germline values: CDR1 LNHDA, CDR2 SQIVND (reference sequence). The junction had 17 bases not matched to a gene; V was cut back by 10 bases and J by 4 bases.